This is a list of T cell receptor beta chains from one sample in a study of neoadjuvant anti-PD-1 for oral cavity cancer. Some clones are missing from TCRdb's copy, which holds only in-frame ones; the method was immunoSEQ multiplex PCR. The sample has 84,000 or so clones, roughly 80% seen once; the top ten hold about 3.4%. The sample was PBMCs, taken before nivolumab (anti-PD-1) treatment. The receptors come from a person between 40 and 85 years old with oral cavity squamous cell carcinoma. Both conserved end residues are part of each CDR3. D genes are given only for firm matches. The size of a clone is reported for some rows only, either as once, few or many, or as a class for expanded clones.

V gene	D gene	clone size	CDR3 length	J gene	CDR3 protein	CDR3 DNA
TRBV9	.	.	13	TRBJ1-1	CASSVGGETEAFF	TGTGCCAGCAGCGTAGGAGGAGAGACTGAAGCTTTCTTT
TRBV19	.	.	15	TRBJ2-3	CATLRTGTSTDTQYF	TGTGCCACTCTACGGACTGGGACTAGCACAGATACGCAGTATTTT
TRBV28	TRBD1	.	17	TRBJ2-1	CASSLTQGTGGRNEQFF	TGTGCCAGCAGTTTAACCCAAGGGACAGGGGGTCGAAATGAGCAGTTCTTC
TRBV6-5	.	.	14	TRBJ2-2	CASSQTRSTGELFF	TGTGCCAGCAGCCAAACTAGAAGCACCGGGGAGCTGTTTTTT
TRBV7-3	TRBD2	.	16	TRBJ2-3	CASSLTPAGGGDTQYF	TGTGCCAGCAGCTTAACGCCAGCGGGAGGGGGAGATACGCAGTATTTT
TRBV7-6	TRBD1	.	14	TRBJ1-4	CASSLGTGNEKLFF	TGTGCCAGCAGCTTAGGGACAGGGAATGAAAAACTGTTTTTT
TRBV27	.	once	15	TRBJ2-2	CASSADRINTGELFF	TGTGCCAGCAGCGCCGACAGGATTAACACCGGGGAGCTGTTTTTT
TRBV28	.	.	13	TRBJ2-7	CASSLLSGYEQYF	TGTGCCAGCAGTTTATTGTCGGGGTACGAGCAGTACTTC
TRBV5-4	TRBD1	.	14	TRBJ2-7	CASSVRDRGHEQYF	TGTGCCAGCAGCGTCAGGGACAGGGGGCACGAGCAGTACTTC
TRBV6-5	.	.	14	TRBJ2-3	CASSFSGSTDTQYF	TGTGCCAGCAGTTTCAGCGGGAGCACAGATACGCAGTATTTT
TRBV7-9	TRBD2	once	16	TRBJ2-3	CASSHLAGGWGDTQYF	TGTGCCAGCAGCCATCTAGCGGGAGGTTGGGGAGATACGCAGTATTTT
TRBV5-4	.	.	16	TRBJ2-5	CASSSPRGARQETQYF	TGTGCCAGCAGCTCGCCGCGGGGCGCTCGGCAAGAGACCCAGTACTTC
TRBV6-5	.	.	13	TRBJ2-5	CASSLSRRETQYF	TGTGCCAGCAGTTTGTCGAGGAGAGAGACCCAGTACTTC
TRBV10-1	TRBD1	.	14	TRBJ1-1	CASSTGQVNTEAFF	TGCGCCAGCAGTACGGGACAGGTGAACACTGAAGCTTTCTTT
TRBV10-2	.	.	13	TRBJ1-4	CASSEGAGEKLFF	TGCGCCAGCAGTGAGGGTGCGGGAGAAAAACTGTTTTTT
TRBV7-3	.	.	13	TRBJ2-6	CASSLGGSNVLTF	TGTGCCAGCAGCTTAGGAGGTTCCAACGTCCTGACTTTC
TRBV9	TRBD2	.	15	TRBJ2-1	CASSPVAGDLREQFF	TGTGCCAGCAGCCCCGTAGCGGGAGATCTGCGTGAGCAGTTCTTC
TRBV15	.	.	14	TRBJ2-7	CATSRDEGSYEQYF	TGTGCCACCAGCAGAGATGAGGGTTCGTACGAGCAGTACTTC
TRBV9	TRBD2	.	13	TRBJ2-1	CASSVEGTSLPFF	TGTGCCAGCAGCGTAGAAGGGACTAGTTTGCCGTTCTTC
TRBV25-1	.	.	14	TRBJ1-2	CASSEQGSNYGYTF	TGTGCCAGCAGTGAGCAGGGTTCTAACTATGGCTACACCTTC
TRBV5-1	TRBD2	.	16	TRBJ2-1	CASSSQAGVIYNEQFF	TGCGCCAGCAGCTCTCAAGCGGGAGTCATTTACAATGAGCAGTTCTTC
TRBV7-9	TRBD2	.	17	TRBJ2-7	CASSPSTGRGPSYEQYF	TGTGCCAGCAGCCCCAGCACGGGGAGGGGCCCTTCCTACGAGCAGTACTTC
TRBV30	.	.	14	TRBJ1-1	CAWSGGNTAIRAFF	TGTGCCTGGAGTGGGGGAAACACTGCAATACGAGCTTTCTTT
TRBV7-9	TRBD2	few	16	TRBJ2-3	CASSLLAGVIADTQYF	TGTGCCAGCAGCTTATTGGCGGGAGTGATTGCAGATACGCAGTATTTT
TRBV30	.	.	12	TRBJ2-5	CAWTQGAETQYF	TGTGCCTGGACTCAGGGTGCAGAGACCCAGTACTTC
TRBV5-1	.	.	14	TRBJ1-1	CASSLAGPLEEAFF	TGCGCCAGCAGCTTGGCAGGGCCGCTAGAGGAAGCTTTCTTT
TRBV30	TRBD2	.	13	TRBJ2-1	CAWVEGGYNEQFF	TGTGCCTGGGTAGAGGGAGGGTACAATGAGCAGTTCTTC
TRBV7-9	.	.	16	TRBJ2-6	CASSLRSGVGANVLTF	TGTGCCAGCAGCTTACGGTCTGGGGTTGGGGCCAACGTCCTGACTTTC
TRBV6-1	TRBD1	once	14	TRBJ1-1	CASSHSQGAFEAFF	TGTGCCAGCAGTCATTCACAGGGGGCATTTGAAGCTTTCTTT
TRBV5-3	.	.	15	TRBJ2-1	CARSLVWRGADEQFF	TGTGCCAGAAGCTTGGTATGGAGGGGGGCGGATGAGCAGTTCTTC